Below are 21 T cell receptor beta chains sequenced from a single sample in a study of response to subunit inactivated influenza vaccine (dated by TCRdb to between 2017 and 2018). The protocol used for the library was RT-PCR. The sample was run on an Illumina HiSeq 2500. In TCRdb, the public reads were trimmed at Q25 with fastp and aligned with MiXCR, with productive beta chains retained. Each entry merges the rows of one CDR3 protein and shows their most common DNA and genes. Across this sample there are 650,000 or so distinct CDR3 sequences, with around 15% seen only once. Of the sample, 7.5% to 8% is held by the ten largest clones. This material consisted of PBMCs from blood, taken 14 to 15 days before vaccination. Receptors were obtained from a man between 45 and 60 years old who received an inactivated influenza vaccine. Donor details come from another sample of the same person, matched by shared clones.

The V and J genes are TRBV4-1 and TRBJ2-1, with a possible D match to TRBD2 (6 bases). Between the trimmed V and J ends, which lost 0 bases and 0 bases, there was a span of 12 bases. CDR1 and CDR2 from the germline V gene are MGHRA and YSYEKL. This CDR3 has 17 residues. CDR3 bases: TGCGCCAGCAGCCAAGATCCGGCGCGGGGCTCCTACAATGAGCAGTTCTTC. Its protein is CASSQDPARGSYNEQFF.

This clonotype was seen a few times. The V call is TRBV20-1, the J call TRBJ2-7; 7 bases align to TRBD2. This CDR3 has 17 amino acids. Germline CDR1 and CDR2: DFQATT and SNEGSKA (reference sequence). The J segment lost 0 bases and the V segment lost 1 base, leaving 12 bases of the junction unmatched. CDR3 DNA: TGCAGTGCTAGAGCCACCACCGGGGGGAGCGCCTCCTACGAGCAGTACTTC. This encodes CSARATTGGSASYEQYF.

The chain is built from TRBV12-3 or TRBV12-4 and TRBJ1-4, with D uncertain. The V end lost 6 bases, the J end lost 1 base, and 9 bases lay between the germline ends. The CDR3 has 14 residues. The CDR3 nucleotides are TGTGCCAGCAGGCGATCTGGAACTAATGAAAAACTGTTTTTT. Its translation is CASRRSGTNEKLFF.

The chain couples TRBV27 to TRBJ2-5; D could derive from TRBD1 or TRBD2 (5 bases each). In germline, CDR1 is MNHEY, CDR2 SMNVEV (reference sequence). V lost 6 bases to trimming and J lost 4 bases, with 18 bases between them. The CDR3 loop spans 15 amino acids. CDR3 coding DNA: TGTGCCAGCAGCCCCTGGGCCGCCGGGACAGAGACCCAGTACTTC. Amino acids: CASSPWAAGTETQYF.

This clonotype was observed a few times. The CDR3 sequence is CASSQGETSGYEQYF. In DNA, the CDR3 is TGTGCCAGCAGCCAAGGAGAGACTAGCGGCTACGAGCAGTACTTC. J is TRBJ2-7 and V is TRBV3-1; 9 bases match TRBD2. The CDR3 consists of 15 residues. V shed 1 base, J shed 3 bases, and the junction held 4 bases outside the gene matches. The germline V gene encodes CDR1 LGHDT and CDR2 YNNKEL (reference sequence).

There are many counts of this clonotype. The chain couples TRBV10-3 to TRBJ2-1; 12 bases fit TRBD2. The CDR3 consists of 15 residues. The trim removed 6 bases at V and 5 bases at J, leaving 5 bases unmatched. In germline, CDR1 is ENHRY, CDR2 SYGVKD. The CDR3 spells CAISRLAGVDNEQFF. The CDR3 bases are TGTGCCATCAGCCGACTAGCGGGAGTTGACAATGAGCAGTTCTTC.

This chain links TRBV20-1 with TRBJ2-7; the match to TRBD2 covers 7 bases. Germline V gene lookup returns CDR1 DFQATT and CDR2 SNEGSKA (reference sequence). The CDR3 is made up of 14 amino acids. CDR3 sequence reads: CSPERASGAYEQYF. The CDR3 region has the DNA TGCAGCCCGGAGAGAGCTAGCGGAGCCTACGAGCAGTACTTC.

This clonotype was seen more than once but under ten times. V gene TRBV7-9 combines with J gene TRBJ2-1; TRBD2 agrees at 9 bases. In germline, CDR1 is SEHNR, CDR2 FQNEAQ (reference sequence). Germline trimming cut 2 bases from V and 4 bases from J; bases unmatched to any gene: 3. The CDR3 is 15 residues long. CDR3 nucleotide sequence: TGTGCCAGCAGCTTACCGAGCGGGAGGTACAATGAGCAGTTCTTC. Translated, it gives CASSLPSGRYNEQFF.

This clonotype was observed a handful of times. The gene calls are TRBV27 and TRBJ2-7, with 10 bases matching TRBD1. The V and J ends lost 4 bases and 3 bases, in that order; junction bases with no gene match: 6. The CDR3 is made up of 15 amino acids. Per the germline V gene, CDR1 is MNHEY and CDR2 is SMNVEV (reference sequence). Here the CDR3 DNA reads TGTGCCAGCAGTTCCAGACAGGGGGCCCTCTACGAGCAGTACTTC. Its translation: CASSSRQGALYEQYF.

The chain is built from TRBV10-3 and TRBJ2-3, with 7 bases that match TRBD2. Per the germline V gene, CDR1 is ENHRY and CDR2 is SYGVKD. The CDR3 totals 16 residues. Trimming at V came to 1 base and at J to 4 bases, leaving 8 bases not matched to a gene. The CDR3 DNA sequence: TGTGCCATCAGTGAGTTTAGGACTAGGGAGGCAGATACGCAGTATTTT. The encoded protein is CAISEFRTREADTQYF.

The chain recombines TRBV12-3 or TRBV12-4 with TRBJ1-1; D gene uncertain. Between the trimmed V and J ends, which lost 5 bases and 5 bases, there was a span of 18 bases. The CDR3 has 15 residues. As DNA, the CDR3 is TGTGCCAGCAGTGGAACGGACTCTTGGGTTACTGAAGCTTTCTTT. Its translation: CASSGTDSWVTEAFF.

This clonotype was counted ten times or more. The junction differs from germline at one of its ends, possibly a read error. CDR3 sequence reads: CSAGTSGSLGIF. The CDR3 coding sequence is TGCAGTGCAGGGACTAGCGGGAGTCTCGGGATCTTC. V is TRBV20-1 and J is TRBJ2-1; 14 bases fit TRBD2. The germline CDR1 and CDR2 sequences are DFQATT and SNEGSKA (reference sequence). CDR3 length: 12 amino acids.

The CDR3 DNA is TGTGCCAGCAGTGCGGGGAGGAGCTCCTACAATGAGCAGTTCTTC. This encodes CASSAGRSSYNEQFF. The chain uses TRBV25-1 and TRBJ2-1; D is perhaps TRBD2 (6 bases). CDR1 is MGHDK and CDR2 is SYGVNS in the germline V gene. The V gene lost 4 bases and the J gene lost 0 bases, with 10 bases spanning the gap. The CDR3 is made up of 15 amino acids.

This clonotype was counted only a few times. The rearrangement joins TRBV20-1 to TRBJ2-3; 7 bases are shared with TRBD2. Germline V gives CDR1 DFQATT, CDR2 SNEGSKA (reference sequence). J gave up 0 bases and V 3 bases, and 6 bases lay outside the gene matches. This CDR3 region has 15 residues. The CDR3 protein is CSASIGGGSTDTQYF. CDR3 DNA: TGCAGTGCTAGTATTGGCGGGGGTAGCACAGATACGCAGTATTTT.

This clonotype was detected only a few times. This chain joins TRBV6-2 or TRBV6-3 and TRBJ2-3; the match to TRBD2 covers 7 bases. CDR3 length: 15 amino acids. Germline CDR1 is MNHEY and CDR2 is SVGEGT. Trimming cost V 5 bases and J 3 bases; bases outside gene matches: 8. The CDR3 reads CASSQSGTMTDTQYF. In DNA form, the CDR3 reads TGTGCCAGCAGTCAATCCGGGACTATGACAGATACGCAGTATTTT.

This CDR3 reads CASSQTLAGGSGANVLTF. The CDR3 DNA sequence: TGCGCCAGCAGCCAAACTTTAGCGGGGGGCTCTGGGGCCAACGTCCTGACTTTC. V usage is TRBV4-1 and J usage is TRBJ2-6; 10 nucleotides line up with TRBD2. The V gene's germline CDR1 is MGHRA and CDR2 YSYEKL. CDR3 length: 18 amino acids. With V trimmed by 2 bases and J by 0 bases, 4 bases remained unmatched.

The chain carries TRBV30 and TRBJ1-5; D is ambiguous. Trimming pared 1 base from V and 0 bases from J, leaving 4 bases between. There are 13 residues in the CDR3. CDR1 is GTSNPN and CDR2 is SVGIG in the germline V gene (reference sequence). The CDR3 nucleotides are TGTGCCTGGAGTGGGAATAGCAATCAGCCCCAGCATTTT. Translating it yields CAWSGNSNQPQHF.

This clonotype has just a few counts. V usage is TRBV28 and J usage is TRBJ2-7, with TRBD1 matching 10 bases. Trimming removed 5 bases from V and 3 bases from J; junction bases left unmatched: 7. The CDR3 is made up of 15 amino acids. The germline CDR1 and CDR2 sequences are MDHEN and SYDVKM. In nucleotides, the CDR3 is TGTGCCAGCAGTGCTCCGGGACAGGGGCTCTACGAGCAGTACTTC. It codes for CASSAPGQGLYEQYF.

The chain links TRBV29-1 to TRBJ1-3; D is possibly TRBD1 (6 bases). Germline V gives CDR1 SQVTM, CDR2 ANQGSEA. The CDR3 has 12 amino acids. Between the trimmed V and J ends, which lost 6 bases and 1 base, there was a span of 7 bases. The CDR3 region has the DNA TGCAGCGTAGGGGGATCTGGAAACACCATATATTTT. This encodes CSVGGSGNTIYF.

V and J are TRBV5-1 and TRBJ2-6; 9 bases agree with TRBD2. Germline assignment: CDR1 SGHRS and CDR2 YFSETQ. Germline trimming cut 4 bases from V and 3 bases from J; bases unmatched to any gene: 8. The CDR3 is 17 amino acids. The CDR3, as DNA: TGCGCCAGCAGCCTGGAAAGCGGGGGGAGTGGGGCCAACGTCCTGACTTTC. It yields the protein CASSLESGGSGANVLTF.

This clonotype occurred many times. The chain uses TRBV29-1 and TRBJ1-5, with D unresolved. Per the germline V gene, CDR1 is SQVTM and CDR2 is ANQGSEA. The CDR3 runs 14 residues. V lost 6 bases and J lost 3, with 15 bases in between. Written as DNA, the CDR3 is TGCAGCGTCGCTACCGGGCTTGACAATCAGCCCCAGCATTTT. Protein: CSVATGLDNQPQHF.